This T cell receptor beta chain is drawn from a study of cytomegalovirus exposure and HLA in healthy donors. Study overall: The roughly 120 validation repertoires, a later analysis reported, used the same platform as the 666 repertoires from the first cohort. Study-wide findings and caveats: The study flagged 150 to 200 TCR beta chains as cytomegalovirus-associated.

Trimming took 6 bases from V and 1 from J; bases not matched to a gene: 2. The CDR3 runs to 13 residues. Germline values: CDR1 SNHLY, CDR2 FYNNEI. In the case of this clone: The antigen is undetermined.

Sequencing was performed with immunoSEQ multiplex PCR; in TCRdb, only in-frame clones are kept and a portion is missing. The data show about 160,000 clones, around 81% seen once. The chain combines TRBV2 with TRBJ2-5; 7 bases match TRBD1. The source of this sequence is a man aged 30-40 years in good health and CMV-seropositive. The sample comprised PBMCs. CDR3 sequence (DNA): TGTGCCAGCAGCTGGGACAGCCAAGAGACCCAGTACTTC. This gives the protein CASSWDSQETQYF.